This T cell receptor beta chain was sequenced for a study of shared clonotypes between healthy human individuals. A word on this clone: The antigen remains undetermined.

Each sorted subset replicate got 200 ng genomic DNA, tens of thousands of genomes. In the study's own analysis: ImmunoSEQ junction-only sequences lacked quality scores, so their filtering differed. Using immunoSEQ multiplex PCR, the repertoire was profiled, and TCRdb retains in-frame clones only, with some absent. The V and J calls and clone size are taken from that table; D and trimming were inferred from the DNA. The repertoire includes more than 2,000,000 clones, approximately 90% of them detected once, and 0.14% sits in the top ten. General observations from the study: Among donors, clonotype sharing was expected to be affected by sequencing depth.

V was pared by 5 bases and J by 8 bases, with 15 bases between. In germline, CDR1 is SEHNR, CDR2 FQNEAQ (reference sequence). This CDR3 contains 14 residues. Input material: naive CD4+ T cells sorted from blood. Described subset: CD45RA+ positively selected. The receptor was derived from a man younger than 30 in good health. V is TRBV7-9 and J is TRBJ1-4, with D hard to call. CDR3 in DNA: TGTGCCAGCAGCAGAGACGGTGGAGTAGAAAAACTGTTTTTT. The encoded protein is CASSRDGGVEKLFF.